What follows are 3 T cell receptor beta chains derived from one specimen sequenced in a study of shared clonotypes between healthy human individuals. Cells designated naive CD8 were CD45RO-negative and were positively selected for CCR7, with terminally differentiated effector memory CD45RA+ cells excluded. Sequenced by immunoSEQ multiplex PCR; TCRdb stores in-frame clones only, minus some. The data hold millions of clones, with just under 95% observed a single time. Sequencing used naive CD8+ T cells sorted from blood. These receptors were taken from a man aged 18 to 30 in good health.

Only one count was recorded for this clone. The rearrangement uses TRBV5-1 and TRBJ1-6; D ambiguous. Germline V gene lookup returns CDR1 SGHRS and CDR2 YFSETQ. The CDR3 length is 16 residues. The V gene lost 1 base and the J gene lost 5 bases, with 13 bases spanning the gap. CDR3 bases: TGCGCCAGCAGCTTGAACCGGCCCACTAATAATTCACCCCTCCACTTT. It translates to CASSLNRPTNNSPLHF.

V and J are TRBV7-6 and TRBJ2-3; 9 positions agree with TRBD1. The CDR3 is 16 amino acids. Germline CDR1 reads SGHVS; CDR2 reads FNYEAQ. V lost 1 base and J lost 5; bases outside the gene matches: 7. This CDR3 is CASSLGYRGLGDTQYF. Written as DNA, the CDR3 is TGTGCCAGCAGCTTAGGCTACAGGGGGCTCGGAGATACGCAGTATTTT.

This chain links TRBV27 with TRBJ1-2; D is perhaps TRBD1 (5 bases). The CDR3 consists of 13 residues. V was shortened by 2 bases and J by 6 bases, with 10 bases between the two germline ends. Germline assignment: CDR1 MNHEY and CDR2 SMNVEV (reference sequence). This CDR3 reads CASSLVGTDGYTF. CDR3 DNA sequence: TGTGCCAGCAGTTTAGTCGGGACCGATGGCTACACCTTC.